The following is a TCR beta chain sequence with its context. The CDR3 totals 15 residues. The germline CDR1 and CDR2 sequences are ENHRY and SYGVKD. Trimming stripped 4 bases from V and 6 bases from J, with 16 bases between. These data originate in a study of blood T cell repertoires in COVID-19. Study as a whole: The origin of the acute and convalescent COVID-19 samples was the United States, Italy and Spain. T cells, B-cell-depleted T cells, or PBMCs provided the cDNA or gDNA that served as material.

Repertoires were generated with immunoSEQ multiplex PCR, while TCRdb's copy carries only in-frame clones and drops some. The data contain roughly 100,000 clones, about 86% of them seen just once; the ten biggest clones take up about 4%. The rearrangement links TRBV10-3 to TRBJ2-1, with TRBD1 as a possible D gene (6 bases). This receptor was obtained from a man between 60 and 75 years old with acute or convalescent COVID-19. What was sequenced was peripheral blood. CDR3 sequence reads: CAISATGGSSNEQFF. In nucleotides, the CDR3 is TGTGCCATCAGTGCGACAGGCGGGTCCAGCAATGAGCAGTTCTTC.